Each of the 3 T cell receptor beta chains below was sequenced from the same sample in a study of blood T cell repertoires in COVID-19. Using immunoSEQ multiplex PCR, the repertoire was profiled, and TCRdb retains in-frame clones only, with some absent. This table has around 76,000 clones, around 88% appearing once. Sequencing was done on a sample of peripheral blood. These receptors were taken from a man in his 60s with acute or convalescent COVID-19.

This sequence joins TRBV30 and TRBJ2-2, with TRBD1 matching 12 bases. The CDR3 runs to 16 residues. V lost 2 bases and J lost 7; bases outside the gene matches: 8. CDR1 and CDR2 (germline): GTSNPN, SVGIG (reference sequence). The CDR3 sequence: CAWSSGTGGSYGELFF. The CDR3 DNA sequence: TGTGCCTGGAGTTCTGGGACAGGGGGCAGTTACGGGGAGCTGTTTTTT.

The V and J genes are TRBV24-1 and TRBJ2-1; 13 bases align to TRBD2. The V and J ends lost 3 bases and 9 bases, in that order; junction bases with no gene match: 7. The germline gives CDR1 KGHDR, CDR2 SFDVKD. There are 16 residues in the CDR3. Written as DNA, the CDR3 is TGTGCCACCAGTGATATGACTAGCGGGAGGATTGGTGAGCAGTTCTTC. It yields the protein CATSDMTSGRIGEQFF.

V gene TRBV5-1 combines with J gene TRBJ2-2; no firm D call. Trimming pared 2 bases from V and 1 base from J, leaving 3 bases between. This CDR3 contains 13 residues. The germline V gene has CDR1 SGHRS and CDR2 YFSETQ. The CDR3 bases are TGCGCCAGCAGCTTCAAGAACACCGGGGAGCTGTTTTTT. Amino acid sequence: CASSFKNTGELFF.